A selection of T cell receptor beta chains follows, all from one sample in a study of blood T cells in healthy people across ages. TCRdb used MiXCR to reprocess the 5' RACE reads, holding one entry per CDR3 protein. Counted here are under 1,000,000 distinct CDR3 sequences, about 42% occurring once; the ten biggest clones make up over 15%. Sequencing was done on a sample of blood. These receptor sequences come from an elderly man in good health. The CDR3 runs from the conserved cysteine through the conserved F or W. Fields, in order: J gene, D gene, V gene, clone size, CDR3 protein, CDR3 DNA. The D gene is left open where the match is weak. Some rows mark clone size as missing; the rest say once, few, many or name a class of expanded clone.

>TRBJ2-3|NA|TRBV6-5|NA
CASSLHRTTITDTQYF
TGTGCCAGCAGCCTACACAGGACTACGATCACAGATACGCAGTATTTT
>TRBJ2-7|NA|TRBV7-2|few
CASSLTTSTSYEQYF
TGTGCCAGCAGCCTGACGACTAGTACTTCCTACGAGCAGTACTTC
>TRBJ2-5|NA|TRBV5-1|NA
CASSAGQKETQYF
TGCGCCAGCAGCGCGGGACAGAAAGAGACCCAGTACTTC
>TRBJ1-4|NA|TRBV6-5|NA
CASSYSVQGRTNEKLFF
TGTGCCAGCAGTTACTCCGTACAGGGCCGAACTAATGAAAAACTGTTTTTT
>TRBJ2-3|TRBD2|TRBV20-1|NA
CSASLAGGPYSTDTQYF
TGCAGTGCTAGCTTGGCGGGGGGCCCCTATAGCACAGATACGCAGTATTTT
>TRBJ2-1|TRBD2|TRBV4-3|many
CASSQDLTGGPVYEQFF
TGCGCCAGCAGCCAAGATTTAACGGGAGGGCCGGTTTATGAGCAGTTCTTC
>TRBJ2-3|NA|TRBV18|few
CASSPRRDADTQYF
TGTGCCAGCTCACCACGCCGGGACGCAGATACGCAGTATTTT
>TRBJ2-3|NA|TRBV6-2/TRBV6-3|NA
CASSYGGLPDTQYF
TGCGCCAGCAGTTACGGAGGCTTGCCAGATACGCAGTATTTT
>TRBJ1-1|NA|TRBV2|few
CASSSVPGAPGAFF
TGTGCCAGCAGCTCCGTCCCAGGGGCTCCGGGGGCTTTCTTT
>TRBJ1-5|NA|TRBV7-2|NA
CASSPFGTVFNSNQPQHF
TGTGCCAGCAGCCCCTTCGGGACGGTCTTTAATAGCAATCAGCCCCAGCATTTT
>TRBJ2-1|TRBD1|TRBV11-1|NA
CASRSGTGGREQFF
TGTGCCAGCCGTTCCGGGACAGGGGGCAGGGAGCAGTTCTTC
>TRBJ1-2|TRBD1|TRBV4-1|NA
CASSQPGQGPRSYTF
TGCGCCAGCAGCCAGCCGGGACAGGGGCCCCGAAGCTACACCTTC
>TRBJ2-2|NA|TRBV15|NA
CATSRDLAGELFF
TGTGCCACCAGCAGAGATCTAGCCGGGGAGCTGTTTTTT
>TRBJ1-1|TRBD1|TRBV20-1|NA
CSASRPTGGNTEAFF
TGCAGTGCTAGCCGCCCTACAGGGGGGAACACTGAAGCTTTCTTT
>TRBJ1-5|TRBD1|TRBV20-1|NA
CSAGTGGGNQPQHF
TGCAGTGCCGGGACAGGGGGAGGCAATCAGCCCCAGCATTTT
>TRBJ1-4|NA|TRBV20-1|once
CSAKGPGKEKLFF
TGCAGTGCTAAGGGCCCTGGGAAAGAAAAACTGTTTTTT
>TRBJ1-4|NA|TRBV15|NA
CATSSFDSGINEKLFF
TGTGCCACCAGCAGTTTCGACAGCGGAATTAATGAAAAACTGTTTTTT
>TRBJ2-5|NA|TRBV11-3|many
CASSPPMTETQYF
TGTGCCAGCAGCCCCCCAATGACGGAGACCCAGTACTTC
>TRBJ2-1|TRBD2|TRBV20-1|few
CSARSGASGAYNEQFF
TGCAGTGCTAGAAGCGGGGCTAGCGGAGCTTACAATGAGCAGTTCTTC
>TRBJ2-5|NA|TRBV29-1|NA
CSVDPLGETQYF
TGCAGCGTTGACCCCCTTGGTGAGACCCAGTACTTC
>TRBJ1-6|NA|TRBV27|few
CASSSELSSYNSPLHF
TGTGCCAGCAGTTCGGAGTTGAGCTCCTATAATTCACCCCTCCACTTT
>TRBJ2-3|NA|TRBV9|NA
CASSVRTGADTQYF
TGTGCCAGCAGCGTTCGGACTGGTGCAGATACGCAGTATTTT
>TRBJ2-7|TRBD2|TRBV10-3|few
CAISASGLANEQYF
TGTGCCATCAGTGCATCGGGACTAGCGAACGAGCAGTACTTC
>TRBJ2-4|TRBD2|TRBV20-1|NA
CSAERTSGRAGIQYF
TGCAGTGCCGAAAGGACTAGCGGGAGGGCTGGCATTCAGTACTTC
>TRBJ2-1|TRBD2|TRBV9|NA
CASSVDGTSGDNEQFF
TGTGCCAGCAGCGTAGATGGGACTAGCGGGGACAATGAGCAGTTCTTC
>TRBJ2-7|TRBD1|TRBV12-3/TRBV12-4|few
CASSLSPGQAGAYEQYF
TGTGCCAGCAGTTTATCCCCCGGACAGGCCGGGGCATACGAGCAGTACTTC
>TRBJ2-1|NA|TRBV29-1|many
CSYTPGAYNEQFF
TGCAGCTATACCCCGGGGGCCTACAATGAGCAGTTCTTC
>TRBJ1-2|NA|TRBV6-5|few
CASSYSPSLGQGYTF
TGTGCCAGCAGTTACTCTCCCTCGTTGGGACAAGGCTACACCTTC
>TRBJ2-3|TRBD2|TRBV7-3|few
CASSLGLADSTDTQYF
TGTGCCAGCAGCCTCGGACTAGCGGATAGCACAGATACGCAGTATTTT
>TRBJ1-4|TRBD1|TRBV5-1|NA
CASSGGQGSNEKLFF
TGCGCCAGCAGCGGTGGACAGGGTAGTAATGAAAAACTGTTTTTT
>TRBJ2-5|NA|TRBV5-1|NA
CASSQRFDRSQETQYF
TGCGCCAGCAGCCAGCGGTTCGACAGGAGCCAAGAGACCCAGTACTTC
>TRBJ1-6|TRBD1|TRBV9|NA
CASSVTGQDNSPLHF
TGTGCCAGCAGCGTGACTGGACAGGATAATTCACCCCTCCACTTT
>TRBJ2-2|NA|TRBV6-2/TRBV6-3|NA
CASSYSEANTGELFF
TGTGCCAGCAGTTACTCAGAGGCCAACACCGGGGAGCTGTTTTTT
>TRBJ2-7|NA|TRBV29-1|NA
CSVAPGGGHEQYF
TGCAGCGTTGCGCCCGGGGGCGGTCACGAGCAGTACTTC
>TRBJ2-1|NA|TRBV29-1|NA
CSVDITYNEQFF
TGCAGCGTTGATATAACCTACAATGAGCAGTTCTTC
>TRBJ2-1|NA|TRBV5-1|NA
CASSLESRDEQFF
TGCGCCAGCAGCTTAGAATCTAGGGATGAGCAGTTCTTC
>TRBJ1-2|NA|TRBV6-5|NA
CASRGNGRQGGYTF
TGTGCCAGCAGGGGGAACGGGCGCCAGGGTGGCTACACCTTC
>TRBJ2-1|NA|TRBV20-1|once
CSVQPYQNNEQFF
TGCAGTGTACAACCCTATCAAAACAATGAGCAGTTCTTC
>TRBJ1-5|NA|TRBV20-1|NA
CSASNQPYSNQPQHF
TGCAGTGCTAGCAACCAGCCGTATAGCAATCAGCCCCAGCATTTT
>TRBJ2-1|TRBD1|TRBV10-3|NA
CAIRAGTGDYNEQFF
TGTGCCATCAGAGCCGGGACAGGGGACTACAATGAGCAGTTCTTC
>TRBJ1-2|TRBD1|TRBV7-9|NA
CASSDRDLRGYTF
TGTGCCAGCAGCGACAGGGATTTGAGGGGCTACACCTTC
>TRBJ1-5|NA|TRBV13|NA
CASSLGGWPEPQHF
TGTGCCAGCAGCTTAGGGGGCTGGCCGGAGCCCCAGCATTTT
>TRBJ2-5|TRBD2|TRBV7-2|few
CASSLNSGRIQETQYF
TGTGCCAGCAGCTTAAACAGCGGGAGGATCCAAGAGACCCAGTACTTC
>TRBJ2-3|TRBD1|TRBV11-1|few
CASSRVSDRRTDTQYF
TGTGCCAGCAGCAGGGTATCGGACAGGAGGACAGATACGCAGTATTTT
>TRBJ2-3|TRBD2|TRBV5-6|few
CASSLYGTSGSSTDTQYF
TGTGCCAGCAGCTTGTACGGGACTAGCGGGTCTAGCACAGATACGCAGTATTTT
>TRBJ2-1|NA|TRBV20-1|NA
CSARAFRESPNNEQFF
TGCAGTGCTAGAGCTTTCCGGGAAAGCCCCAACAATGAGCAGTTCTTC
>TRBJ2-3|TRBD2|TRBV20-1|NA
CSARDPTSGELVTQYF
TGCAGTGCTAGAGATCCAACTAGCGGGGAATTAGTGACGCAGTATTTT
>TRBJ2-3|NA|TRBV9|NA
CASSPWSGTLPTDTQYF
TGTGCCAGCAGCCCGTGGTCCGGGACTCTCCCCACAGATACGCAGTATTTT
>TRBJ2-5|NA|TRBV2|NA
CVSRPWGGETQYF
TGTGTCAGCAGGCCCTGGGGGGGCGAGACCCAGTACTTC
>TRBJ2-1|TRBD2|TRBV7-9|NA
CASSRRGLADYNEQFF
TGTGCCAGCAGCCGACGGGGACTAGCGGATTACAATGAGCAGTTCTTC
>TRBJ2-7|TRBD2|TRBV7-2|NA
CASSSRERGQSSYEQYF
TGTGCCAGCAGCTCAAGAGAGCGGGGGCAATCCTCCTACGAGCAGTACTTC
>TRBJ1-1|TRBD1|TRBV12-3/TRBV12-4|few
CASRETGGRSVNTEAFF
TGTGCCAGCAGAGAGACAGGGGGCCGGTCGGTGAACACTGAAGCTTTCTTT
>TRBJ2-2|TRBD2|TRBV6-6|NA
CASSPGLAVTGELFF
TGTGCCAGCAGTCCGGGACTAGCTGTTACCGGGGAGCTGTTTTTT